This TCR beta chain was identified during a study of siplizumab effects on memory and regulatory T cells. Study-wide results and caveats: Naive T cells apparently outstripped memory cells in diversity and seemed major alloresponse contributors. Siplizumab cultures yielded proliferating Tregs whose suppressive function was not confirmed.

This clone was seen a single time. Its specificity is not known. Some clones are missing from TCRdb's copy, which holds only in-frame ones; the method was immunoSEQ multiplex PCR. This table holds more than 85,000 clones, 75% to 90% found once. With 6 bases removed from V and 2 bases from J, the gap between germline ends came to 19 bases. CDR3 size: 16 residues. Looked up from germline, CDR1 is KGHSH and CDR2 is LQKENI. Sequencing was carried out using CD4+ T cells sorted from blood. V usage is TRBV18 and J usage is TRBJ1-1; D not resolved. The receptor was isolated from a human donor in good health. CDR3 nucleotide sequence: TGTGCCAGCTCCCAATTGGAGGGTGGTATTAACACTGAAGCTTTCTTT. Its translation is CASSQLEGGINTEAFF.